These T cell receptor beta chains were read from a single sample in a study of cytomegalovirus exposure and HLA in healthy donors. TCRdb's copy holds only in-frame clones and misses some; the assay was immunoSEQ multiplex PCR. Counted here are 95,000 to 100,000 clones, around 77% occurring once; the ten biggest clones make up 7.7%. Material for sequencing was PBMCs. These receptors were obtained from a female donor in good health and CMV-seronegative. The CDR3 runs from the conserved cysteine through the conserved F or W. The order of the fields is V gene, CDR3 length, J gene, D gene, clone size, CDR3 protein, CDR3 DNA. A D gene is named only where the DNA matches it firmly. Clone size is stated in some rows and not others, as once, few, many or a class when expanded.

>TRBV10-3|15|TRBJ2-3|TRBD1|-
CAISGTDLSTDTQYF
TGTGCCATCAGCGGGACAGACCTCAGCACAGATACGCAGTATTTT
>TRBV5-6|16|TRBJ2-3|TRBD1|-
CAGESRGQGRSDTQYF
TGTGCCGGCGAATCCCGGGGACAGGGTAGGTCAGATACGCAGTATTTT
>TRBV7-3|16|TRBJ2-2|TRBD2|-
CASSLMSSGSAGELFF
TGTGCCAGCAGCTTAATGTCTAGCGGGAGCGCCGGGGAGCTGTTTTTT
>TRBV6-1|12|TRBJ1-1|-|-
CASRIENTEAFF
TGTGCCAGCAGAATAGAGAACACTGAAGCTTTCTTT
>TRBV5-1|15|TRBJ2-6|-|-
CASSLSGTGANVLTF
TGCGCCAGCAGCTTGTCAGGGACTGGGGCCAACGTCCTGACTTTC
>TRBV10-3|16|TRBJ1-2|-|-
CAISFMTDLPNYGYTF
TGTGCCATCAGTTTCATGACAGACTTACCTAACTATGGCTACACCTTC
>TRBV10-2|17|TRBJ1-4|-|-
CASSEPALGENLEKLFF
TGCGCCAGCAGTGAGCCGGCGCTTGGGGAGAACCTCGAAAAACTGTTTTTT
>TRBV30|14|TRBJ1-3|TRBD1|-
CAWGTVIIGNTIYF
TGTGCCTGGGGGACAGTAATTATTGGAAACACCATATATTTT
>TRBV7-2|12|TRBJ1-2|-|-
CASSLGPGGYTF
TGTGCCAGCAGCTTGGGCCCGGGGGGCTACACCTTC
>TRBV6-5|13|TRBJ2-7|-|-
CASSYGQPYEQYF
TGTGCCAGCAGTTACGGACAGCCCTACGAGCAGTACTTC
>TRBV5-1|15|TRBJ1-6|-|-
CASSRGGLDGSPLHF
TGCGCCAGCAGCAGGGGGGGGCTCGATGGGTCACCCCTCCACTTT
>TRBV10-3|15|TRBJ1-1|-|few
CAINPGEGMNTEAFF
TGTGCCATCAACCCGGGGGAGGGCATGAACACTGAAGCTTTCTTT
>TRBV10-3|14|TRBJ1-5|-|-
CAISLSGNGQPQHF
TGTGCCATCAGTCTCTCGGGTAACGGACAGCCCCAGCATTTT
>TRBV30|15|TRBJ1-4|-|-
CAWSQGISTNEKLFF
TGTGCCTGGAGTCAGGGGATTAGCACTAATGAAAAACTGTTTTTT
>TRBV19|17|TRBJ2-3|TRBD2|-
CASSIRLAGMLGDTQYF
TGTGCCAGTAGTATCCGACTAGCGGGTATGTTAGGAGATACGCAGTATTTT
>TRBV7-9|15|TRBJ2-7|TRBD1|-
CSSSPGGQPSYEQYF
TGTTCCAGCAGCCCTGGGGGACAGCCTTCCTACGAGCAGTACTTC
>TRBV4-1|16|TRBJ2-3|TRBD1|-
CASSPYKGALGDTQYF
TGCGCCAGCAGCCCCTATAAGGGGGCCCTCGGGGATACGCAGTATTTT
>TRBV2|14|TRBJ2-7|TRBD1|-
CASSETGGAYEQYF
TGTGCCAGCAGTGAGACAGGGGGGGCCTACGAGCAGTACTTC
>TRBV9|14|TRBJ1-4|-|-
CASSDGVANEKLFF
TGTGCCAGCAGCGACGGGGTAGCTAATGAAAAACTGTTTTTT
>TRBV19|14|TRBJ2-7|TRBD2|-
CASSIGGANYEQYF
TGTGCCAGTAGTATCGGGGGGGCCAACTACGAGCAGTACTTC
>TRBV29-1|15|TRBJ2-3|TRBD2|few
CSVGGGRGGTDTQYF
TGCAGCGTTGGGGGCGGGAGGGGTGGCACAGATACGCAGTATTTT
>TRBV6-5|15|TRBJ1-1|-|few
CASSTLRRGDTEAFF
TGTGCCAGCAGTACCCTTCGCAGGGGAGACACTGAAGCTTTCTTT
>TRBV7-2|16|TRBJ2-2|TRBD2|-
CASSFSSGGRTGELFF
TGTGCCAGCAGCTTCTCTAGCGGGGGTAGGACCGGGGAGCTGTTTTTT
>TRBV28|14|TRBJ2-7|TRBD1|-
CASSLDRGSYEQYF
TGTGCCAGCAGTTTAGACAGGGGGTCCTACGAGCAGTACTTC
>TRBV6-5|13|TRBJ2-7|TRBD1|-
CATIKTGGNEQYF
TGTGCCACCATTAAAACAGGGGGCAACGAGCAGTACTTC
>TRBV18|17|TRBJ1-4|TRBD1|few
CASSPLQGAGTNEKLFF
TGTGCCAGCTCACCCTTACAGGGGGCAGGTACTAATGAAAAACTGTTTTTT
>TRBV18|15|TRBJ2-7|TRBD1|-
CASSLNAGQGYEQYF
TGTGCCAGCTCCCTAAACGCGGGACAGGGGTATGAGCAGTACTTC
>TRBV9|14|TRBJ1-3|-|-
CASSVEGSGNTIYF
TGTGCCAGCAGCGTTGAGGGATCGGGAAACACCATATATTTT
>TRBV7-9|19|TRBJ2-1|TRBD1|-
CASSLNQGDQGRPYNEQFF
TGTGCCAGCAGCCTCAACCAGGGGGACCAGGGGCGACCCTACAATGAGCAGTTCTTC
>TRBV11-3|16|TRBJ2-3|TRBD2|-
CASSARTSEGSDTQYF
TGTGCCAGCAGCGCGCGGACTAGCGAGGGATCAGATACGCAGTATTTT
>TRBV19|13|TRBJ2-7|-|-
CASSGQMSYEQYF
TGTGCCAGTAGCGGACAGATGTCCTACGAGCAGTACTTC
>TRBV5-4|15|TRBJ2-3|TRBD2|-
CASSVTSGSPDTQYF
TGTGCCAGCAGCGTGACTAGCGGAAGCCCAGATACGCAGTATTTT
>TRBV18|15|TRBJ2-3|TRBD2|once
CASSDPSGGTDTQYF
TGTGCCAGCTCAGATCCTAGCGGCGGCACAGATACGCAGTATTTT
>TRBV1|19|TRBJ1-1|-|few
CTSSQDWSVRDRVFTEAFF
TGCACCAGCAGCCAAGATTGGAGCGTCCGGGACAGAGTCTTCACTGAAGCTTTCTTT
>TRBV5-1|15|TRBJ2-2|TRBD2|-
CASRTSGAYTGELFF
TGCGCCAGCAGGACTAGCGGGGCATACACCGGGGAGCTGTTTTTT
>TRBV13|13|TRBJ2-7|-|-
CASSLGEPHEQYF
TGTGCCAGCAGCCTCGGGGAGCCCCACGAGCAGTACTTC
>TRBV19|14|TRBJ2-1|-|-
CATLGGAPGNEQFF
TGTGCCACCTTAGGAGGAGCCCCTGGAAATGAGCAGTTCTTC
>TRBV6-5|12|TRBJ2-7|TRBD1|-
CASTSDRAEQYF
TGTGCCAGCACCTCCGACAGGGCCGAGCAGTACTTC
>TRBV7-2|15|TRBJ2-5|TRBD1|-
CASSLGGGGEETQYF
TGTGCCAGCAGCTTAGGAGGGGGCGGAGAAGAGACCCAGTACTTC
>TRBV9|15|TRBJ2-2|TRBD2|-
CASSATGGWSGELFF
TGTGCCAGCAGCGCCACGGGGGGGTGGTCCGGGGAGCTGTTTTTT
>TRBV6-6|15|TRBJ2-1|-|-
CASSPGTLGNNEQFF
TGTGCCAGCAGTCCCGGGACACTGGGGAACAATGAGCAGTTCTTC
>TRBV2|15|TRBJ1-1|TRBD1|-
CASSERAGGLTEAFF
TGTGCCAGCAGTGAAAGGGCAGGGGGCCTGACTGAAGCTTTCTTT
>TRBV7-7|16|TRBJ2-5|-|-
CASSSRGGRSQETQYF
TGTGCTAGCAGCTCGAGGGGAGGACGGAGCCAAGAGACCCAGTACTTC
>TRBV11-2|13|TRBJ2-7|-|few
CASSFGQLYEQYF
TGTGCCAGCAGCTTTGGACAGCTCTACGAGCAGTACTTC
>TRBV6-5|14|TRBJ1-1|-|-
CASSLQGLNTEAFF
TGTGCCAGCAGCTTGCAGGGCCTGAACACTGAAGCTTTCTTT
>TRBV2|12|TRBJ1-2|-|-
CASNPGYYGYTF
TGTGCCAGCAACCCAGGCTACTATGGCTACACCTTC
>TRBV7-7|17|TRBJ1-5|-|-
CASSKTQQEYSNQPQHF
TGTGCTAGCAGCAAAACCCAACAAGAATATAGCAATCAGCCCCAGCATTTT
>TRBV7-2|14|TRBJ2-3|-|-
CASSLPQSADTQYF
TGTGCCAGCAGTCTCCCCCAATCGGCAGATACGCAGTATTTT
>TRBV29-1|13|TRBJ2-3|TRBD2|-
CSVGAGGIDTQYF
TGCAGCGTTGGCGCGGGAGGGATAGATACGCAGTATTTT
>TRBV29-1|12|TRBJ1-1|-|-
CSAGHPNTEAFF
TGCAGCGCGGGACACCCGAACACTGAAGCTTTCTTT
>TRBV6-5|14|TRBJ2-7|TRBD2|-
CASSPWGGNYEQYF
TGTGCCAGCAGCCCCTGGGGGGGGAACTACGAGCAGTACTTC
>TRBV7-9|14|TRBJ2-7|-|-
CSSSLGGDRHEQYF
TGTTCCAGCAGCTTAGGGGGGGACAGACACGAGCAGTACTTC
>TRBV6-1|16|TRBJ2-3|TRBD2|-
CASSARLAGGTDTQYF
TGTGCCAGCAGTGCCCGTTTGGCCGGGGGGACAGATACGCAGTATTTT
>TRBV19|13|TRBJ2-7|TRBD1|-
CASGTGVPYEQYF
TGTGCCAGCGGGACAGGGGTACCCTACGAGCAGTACTTC
>TRBV6-6|13|TRBJ1-4|-|few
CASKGDMPEKLFF
TGTGCCAGCAAGGGGGACATGCCAGAAAAACTGTTTTTT